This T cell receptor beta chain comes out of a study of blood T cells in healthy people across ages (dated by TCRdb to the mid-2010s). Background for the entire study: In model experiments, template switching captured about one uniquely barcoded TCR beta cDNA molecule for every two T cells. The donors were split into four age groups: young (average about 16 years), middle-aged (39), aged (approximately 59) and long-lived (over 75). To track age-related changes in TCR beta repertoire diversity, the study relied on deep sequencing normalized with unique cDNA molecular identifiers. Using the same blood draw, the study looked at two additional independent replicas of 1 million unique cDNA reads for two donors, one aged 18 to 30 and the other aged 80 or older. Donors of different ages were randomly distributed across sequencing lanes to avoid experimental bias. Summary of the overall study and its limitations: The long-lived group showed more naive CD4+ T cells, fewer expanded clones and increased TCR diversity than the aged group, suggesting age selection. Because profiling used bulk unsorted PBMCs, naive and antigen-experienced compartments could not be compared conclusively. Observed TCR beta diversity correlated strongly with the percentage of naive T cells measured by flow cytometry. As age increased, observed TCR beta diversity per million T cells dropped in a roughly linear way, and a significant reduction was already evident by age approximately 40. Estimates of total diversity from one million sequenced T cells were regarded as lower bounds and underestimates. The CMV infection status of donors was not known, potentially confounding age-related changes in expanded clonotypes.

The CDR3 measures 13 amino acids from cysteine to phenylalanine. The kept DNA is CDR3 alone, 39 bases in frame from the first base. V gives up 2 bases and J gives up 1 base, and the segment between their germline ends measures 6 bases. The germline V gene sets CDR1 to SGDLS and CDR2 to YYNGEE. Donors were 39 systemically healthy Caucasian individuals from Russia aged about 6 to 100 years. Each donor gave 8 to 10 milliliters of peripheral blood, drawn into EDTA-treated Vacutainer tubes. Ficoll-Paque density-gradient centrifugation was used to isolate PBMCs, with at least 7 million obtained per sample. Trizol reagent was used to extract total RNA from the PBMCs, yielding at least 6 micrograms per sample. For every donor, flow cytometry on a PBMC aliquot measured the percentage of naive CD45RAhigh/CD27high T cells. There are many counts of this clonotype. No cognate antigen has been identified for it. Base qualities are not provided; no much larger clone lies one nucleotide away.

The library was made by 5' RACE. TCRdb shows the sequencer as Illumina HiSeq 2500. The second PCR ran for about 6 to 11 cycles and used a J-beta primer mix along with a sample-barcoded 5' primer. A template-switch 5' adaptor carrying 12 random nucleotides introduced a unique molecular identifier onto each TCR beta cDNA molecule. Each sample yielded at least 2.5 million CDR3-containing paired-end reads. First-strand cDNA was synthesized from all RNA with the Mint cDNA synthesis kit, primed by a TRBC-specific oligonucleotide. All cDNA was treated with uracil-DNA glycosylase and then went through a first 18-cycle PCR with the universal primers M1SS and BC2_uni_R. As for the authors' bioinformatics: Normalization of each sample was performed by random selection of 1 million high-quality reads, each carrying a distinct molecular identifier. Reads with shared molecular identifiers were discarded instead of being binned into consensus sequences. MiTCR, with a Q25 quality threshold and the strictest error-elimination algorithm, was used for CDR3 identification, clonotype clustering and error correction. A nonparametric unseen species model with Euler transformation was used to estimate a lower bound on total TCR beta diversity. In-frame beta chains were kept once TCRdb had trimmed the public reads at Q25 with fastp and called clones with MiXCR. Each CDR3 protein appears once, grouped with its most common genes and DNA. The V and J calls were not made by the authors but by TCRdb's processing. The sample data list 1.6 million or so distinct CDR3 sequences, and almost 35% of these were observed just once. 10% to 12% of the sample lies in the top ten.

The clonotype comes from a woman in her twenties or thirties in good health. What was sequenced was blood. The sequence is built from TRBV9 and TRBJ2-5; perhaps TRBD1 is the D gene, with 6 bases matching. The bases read TGTGCCAGCAGCGTGGACAGCCAAGAGACCCAGTACTTC. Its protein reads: CASSVDSQETQYF.